Listed here are 28 T cell receptor beta chains from one sample, sequenced in a study of siplizumab effects on memory and regulatory T cells. Profiled with immunoSEQ multiplex PCR; TCRdb holds only in-frame clones, not every one. Here the sample spans 100,000 or so clones, more than 85% being singletons. The specimen was CD4+ T cells sorted from blood. The source of these receptors is a human donor in good health. Some clones in this sample may be carry-over from other donors' samples.

V gene TRBV11-3 combines with J gene TRBJ2-1, with 7 bases fitting TRBD1. CDR1 is SGHNT and CDR2 is YENEEA in the germline V gene. The CDR3 length is 17 residues. Trimming removed 5 bases from V and 6 bases from J; junction bases left unmatched: 16. The CDR3 here is CASSRRSQRGPSNEQFF. The CDR3 DNA follows: TGTGCCAGCAGCCGGAGGTCCCAAAGGGGGCCAAGCAATGAGCAGTTCTTC.

This chain uses TRBV5-4 with TRBJ2-3; weak D call: TRBD2 (6 bases). Per the germline V gene, CDR1 is SGHNT and CDR2 is YYREEE (reference sequence). V was shortened by 4 bases and J by 4 bases, with 10 bases between the two germline ends. This CDR3 has 13 residues. The chain's CDR3 is CASSVGLSDTQYF. The CDR3 coding sequence is TGTGCCAGCAGCGTGGGACTCTCAGATACGCAGTATTTT. Full variable domain (missing parts from reference TRBV5-4 and TRBJ2-3): ETGVTQSPTHLIKTRGQQVTLRCSSQSGHNTVSWYQQALGQGPQFIFQYYREEENGRGNFPPRFSGLQFPNYSSELNVNALELDDSALYLCASSVGLSDTQYFGPGTRLTVL.

This chain links TRBV12-5 with TRBJ2-5; D ambiguous. V dropped 1 base and J dropped 5 bases, with 11 bases sitting between them. The CDR3 contains 14 residues. Germline CDR1 LGHNT, CDR2 FRNRAP. The CDR3, as DNA: TGTGCTAGTGGTTTGGGGCTAGTTCGCGAGACCCAGTACTTC. Encoded protein: CASGLGLVRETQYF.

The chain uses TRBV19 and TRBJ1-4, with D perhaps TRBD1 (6 bases). The V and J ends lost 5 bases and 8 bases respectively, with 15 bases between them. The V gene's germline CDR1 is LNHDA and CDR2 SQIVND (reference sequence). The length of the CDR3 is 14 residues. The CDR3 is CASSGSGAGEKLFF. As DNA, the CDR3 is TGTGCCAGTAGTGGGTCGGGGGCAGGAGAAAAACTGTTTTTT.

J is TRBJ2-7 and V is TRBV6-6; D gene ambiguous. CDR1 is MNHNY and CDR2 is SVGAGI in the germline V gene (reference sequence). The V and J ends lost 8 bases and 0 bases respectively, with 5 bases between them. The CDR3 is 11 amino acids. The CDR3, as DNA: TGTGCCAGCGATAACTCCTACGAGCAGTACTTC. Its translation: CASDNSYEQYF.

The chain is built from TRBV5-1 and TRBJ2-3, with TRBD2 matching over 16 bases. The length of the CDR3 is 18 residues. The germline CDR1 and CDR2 sequences are SGHRS and YFSETQ. The V gene end was trimmed by 6 bases and the J gene end by 3 bases; junction bases not matched to a gene: 10. CDR3 in amino acids: CASNRGTSGRARTDTQYF. CDR3 DNA: TGCGCCAGCAACCGGGGGACTAGCGGGAGGGCCAGGACAGATACGCAGTATTTT.

This clone has only one observation. Germline is not matched at one junction end, which may reflect a read error. The chain combines TRBV11-3 with TRBJ2-1; no clear D gene. CDR3 size: 10 residues. Germline CDR1 SGHNT, CDR2 YENEEA. The CDR3, as DNA: TGTGCCAGCATCTTGGAACAGAGGCTCTTC. Amino acids: CASILEQRLF.

Only one count was recorded for this clone. This chain joins TRBV28 and TRBJ2-3, with 7 nucleotides matching TRBD1. Unmatched junction bases numbered 4, after V lost 10 bases and J lost 0 bases. This CDR3 contains 13 residues. The V gene's germline CDR1 is MDHEN and CDR2 SYDVKM. The CDR3, as DNA: TGTGCCACCGGGACAGCGAGCACAGATACGCAGTATTTT. Protein: CATGTASTDTQYF. Combining the CDR3 with reference TRBV28 and TRBJ2-3 gives the whole variable domain DVKVTQSSRYLVKRTGEKVFLECVQDMDHENMFWYRQDPGLGLRLIYFSYDVKMKEKGDIPEGYSVSREKKERFSLILESASTNQTSMYLCATGTASTDTQYFGPGTRLTVL.

CDR3 region: CASSPETGLVERYTF. CDR3 bases: TGCGCCAGCAGCCCTGAAACAGGGTTGGTGGAGCGCTACACCTTC. This chain connects TRBV5-1 to TRBJ1-2, with D possibly TRBD1 on 6 matching bases. V lost 4 bases and J 9 bases, leaving 22 bases between the germline ends. Germline lookup yields CDR1 SGHRS and CDR2 YFSETQ. The CDR3 has 15 amino acids.

The rearrangement uses TRBV27 and TRBJ2-6; unclear D gene. CDR3 size: 12 residues. Trimming stripped 8 bases from V and 2 bases from J, with 4 bases between. Germline loops: CDR1 MNHEY, CDR2 SMNVEV (reference sequence). DNA for the CDR3: TGTGCCAGCGCAACTGGGGCCAACGTCCTGACTTTC. This gives the protein CASATGANVLTF.

This sequence joins TRBV15 and TRBJ1-2; perhaps TRBD1 as D (5 bases). CDR1 is LNHNV and CDR2 is YYDKDF in the germline V gene (reference sequence). With 0 bases removed from V and 8 bases from J, the gap between germline ends came to 13 bases. This CDR3 is built from 14 residues. The CDR3 DNA reads TGTGCCACCAGCAGAGATGAAGGGGTGCGGGGCTACACCTTC. This sequence encodes CATSRDEGVRGYTF.

The rearrangement uses TRBV27 and TRBJ2-7; 9 bases match TRBD1. There are 16 residues in the CDR3. V was pared by 6 bases and J by 3 bases, with 12 bases of the junction left unmatched. The germline gives CDR1 MNHEY, CDR2 SMNVEV (reference sequence). The CDR3 DNA reads TGTGCCAGCAGACTGAAACCGGGACAGGGAAGCTACGAGCAGTACTTC. Amino acid sequence: CASRLKPGQGSYEQYF.

The chain uses TRBV5-6 and TRBJ2-3, with 8 bases matching TRBD2. This CDR3 comprises 14 residues. The V and J ends lost 4 bases and 5 bases, in that order; junction bases with no gene match: 6. The germline CDR1 and CDR2 sequences are SGHDT and YYEEEE. CDR3 sequence: CASSQTGTRDTQYF. DNA for the CDR3: TGTGCCAGCAGCCAAACCGGGACTAGAGATACGCAGTATTTT.

J is TRBJ1-3 and V is TRBV7-9; D may be TRBD1 (5 bases). V dropped 6 bases and J dropped 1 base, with 10 bases sitting between them. CDR3 length equals 14 residues. Germline V lookup: CDR1 SEHNR, CDR2 FQNEAQ (reference sequence). The CDR3 spells CASSRGDSGNTIYF. The DNA for the CDR3 is TGTGCCAGCAGTCGAGGGGATTCTGGAAACACCATATATTTT. Looking up the rest from reference TRBV7-9 and TRBJ1-3 gives the full variable domain: DTGVSQNPRHKITKRGQNVTFRCDPISEHNRLYWYRQTLGQGPEFLTYFQNEAQLEKSRLLSDRFSAERPKGSFSTLEIQRTEQGDSAMYLCASSRGDSGNTIYFGEGSWLTVV.

The chain couples TRBV5-6 to TRBJ2-1, with 12 bases matching TRBD2. CDR1 and CDR2 (germline): SGHDT, YYEEEE. Trimming removed 3 bases from V and 7 bases from J; junction bases left unmatched: 5. This CDR3 has 15 residues. CDR3 residues: CASSWLAGGPNEQFF. In DNA form, the CDR3 reads TGTGCCAGCAGCTGGCTAGCGGGAGGGCCTAATGAGCAGTTCTTC.

The V gene is TRBV5-4, the J gene TRBJ2-6; the D gene is possibly TRBD1 (5 bases). Trimming stripped 3 bases from V and 4 bases from J, with 8 bases between. Germline CDR1 is SGHNT and CDR2 is YYREEE (reference sequence). The CDR3 extends over 14 amino acids. The CDR3 spells CASSSRAGANVLTF. The CDR3 region has the DNA TGTGCCAGCAGCTCCAGGGCAGGGGCCAACGTCCTGACTTTC.

The chain is built from TRBV6-1 and TRBJ2-5, with TRBD1 matching over 10 bases. J gave up 5 bases and V 7 bases, and 7 bases lay outside the gene matches. The germline V gene has CDR1 MNHNS and CDR2 SASEGT. CDR3 size: 14 residues. CDR3 nucleotide sequence: TGTGCCAGCACCCCGGACAGGGGGTGGGAGACCCAGTACTTC. Translating it yields CASTPDRGWETQYF.

This clone was recorded once. The gene calls are TRBV7-3 and TRBJ2-2; TRBD2 might be the D (6 bases). V lost 5 bases to trimming and J lost 8 bases, with 18 bases between them. The germline V gene encodes CDR1 SGHTA and CDR2 FQGTGA. The CDR3 extends over 15 amino acids. CDR3 nucleotides: TGTGCCAGCAGCCCACGCGGGGCATCGCCGGGGGAGCTGTTTTTT. Residues: CASSPRGASPGELFF.

To note about this clone: This sample also contains other DNA sequences that code for the same CDR3. CDR3 sequence (DNA): TGTGCCAGCAGCTTAGCGGAAGGTCGGGGACCTAGAGCTTTCTTT. Encoded protein: CASSLAEGRGPRAFF. The chain employs TRBV7-9 and TRBJ1-1, with a weak D call TRBD1 (5 bases). In germline, CDR1 is SEHNR, CDR2 FQNEAQ (reference sequence). Trimming cost V 0 bases and J 10 bases, with 18 bases left between them. The CDR3 covers 15 residues.

The chain employs TRBV30 and TRBJ2-2; the D is unclear. Germline V gene sequence: CDR1 GTSNPN, CDR2 SVGIG (reference sequence). The CDR3 spans 13 residues. Trimming shortened V by 2 bases and J by 8 bases, and 12 bases separated the two germline ends. The chain's CDR3 is CAWSSLKVGELFF. The CDR3 coding sequence is TGTGCCTGGAGTTCGCTGAAGGTTGGGGAGCTGTTTTTT.

The chain couples TRBV7-3 to TRBJ2-7; D gene uncertain. CDR3 size: 13 residues. V lost 3 bases to trimming and J lost 3 bases, with 9 bases between them. Germline V gives CDR1 SGHTA, CDR2 FQGTGA. The CDR3 is CASSFLTGYEQYF. The CDR3 bases are TGTGCCAGCAGCTTCCTGACGGGCTACGAGCAGTACTTC.

CDR3 nucleotides: TGTGCCACCAGCAGGCCAGCATGGGGACAGCCAAGCCTGAACACTGAAGCTTTCTTT. Residues: CATSRPAWGQPSLNTEAFF. The chain uses TRBV15 and TRBJ1-1; TRBD1 matches at 7 bases. Germline V gene lookup returns CDR1 LNHNV and CDR2 YYDKDF (reference sequence). There are 19 residues in the CDR3. Unmatched junction bases numbered 16, after V lost 3 bases and J lost 0 bases.

The gene calls are TRBV5-1 and TRBJ2-7; D possibly corresponds to TRBD2 (5 bases). V was pared by 0 bases and J by 2 bases, with 9 bases between. CDR3 length equals 14 residues. Germline values: CDR1 SGHRS, CDR2 YFSETQ. The CDR3 sequence is CASSLGGPTYEQYF. CDR3 DNA: TGCGCCAGCAGCTTGGGCGGGCCGACCTACGAGCAGTACTTC. The variable domain in full, with the rest retrieved from reference TRBV5-1 and TRBJ2-7, is KAGVTQTPRYLIKTRGQQVTLSCSPISGHRSVSWYQQTPGQGLQFLFEYFSETQRNKGNFPGRFSGRQFSNSRSEMNVSTLELGDSALYLCASSLGGPTYEQYFGPGTRLTVT.

The chain carries TRBV4-1 and TRBJ2-7; possibly TRBD1 or TRBD2 for D (5 bases each). The V gene's germline CDR1 is MGHRA and CDR2 YSYEKL. This CDR3 is 16 amino acids long. V lost 4 bases and J lost 1, with 17 bases in between. The CDR3 sequence is CASSPSPGPLSYEQYF. In nucleotides, the CDR3 is TGCGCCAGCAGCCCATCACCGGGACCCCTGTCCTACGAGCAGTACTTC.

V usage is TRBV28 and J usage is TRBJ1-2; a possible D gene is TRBD1 (5 bases). The CDR3 runs to 14 residues. V was clipped by 5 bases and J by 8 bases, with 18 bases between them. In germline, CDR1 is MDHEN, CDR2 SYDVKM. CDR3 sequence reads: CASSEGQPSYGYTF. The CDR3 DNA reads as TGTGCCAGCAGTGAGGGGCAACCTTCGTACGGCTACACCTTC.

The V call is TRBV10-3, the J call TRBJ1-2; 11 bases are a match to TRBD1. Germline V gene lookup returns CDR1 ENHRY and CDR2 SYGVKD. The junction had 7 bases not matched to a gene; V was cut back by 10 bases and J by 6 bases. This CDR3 has 13 residues. CDR3 residues: CANGQGARDGYTF. CDR3 in DNA: TGTGCCAACGGACAGGGGGCAAGGGATGGCTACACCTTC.

The DNA of the CDR3 is TGTGCCAGCAGTTACACCGGGACTTCTTACGAGCAGTACTTC. Its protein is CASSYTGTSYEQYF. The chain uses TRBV6-6 and TRBJ2-5; perhaps TRBD2 as D (6 bases). The J call is doubtful: the DNA matches TRBJ2-7 better. The CDR3 has 14 residues. Per germline, CDR1 MNHNY and CDR2 SVGAGI (reference sequence).

The rearrangement joins TRBV28 to TRBJ2-2, with 7 bases aligning to TRBD1. V shed 5 bases, J shed 1 base, and the junction held 13 bases outside the gene matches. In germline, CDR1 is MDHEN, CDR2 SYDVKM. CDR3 length: 18 amino acids. The CDR3: CASSIRTGGYRNTGELFF. CDR3 DNA: TGTGCCAGCAGTATACGGACAGGCGGCTACAGGAACACCGGGGAGCTGTTTTTT. The variable domain in full, with the rest retrieved from reference TRBV28 and TRBJ2-2, is DVKVTQSSRYLVKRTGEKVFLECVQDMDHENMFWYRQDPGLGLRLIYFSYDVKMKEKGDIPEGYSVSREKKERFSLILESASTNQTSMYLCASSIRTGGYRNTGELFFGEGSRLTVL.